The entry below describes one T cell receptor (beta chain). The antigen is not known. The sample, around 10 milliliters of peripheral blood, was drawn from each donor. The sample originates from a study of blood T cells in healthy people across ages. Germline loops: CDR1 SQVTM, CDR2 ANQGSEA. The V end lost 4 bases, the J end lost 6 bases, and 12 bases lay between the germline ends. This CDR3 is 12 amino acids long. Study results and limitations: Naive CD4+ cells and diversity were both higher in long-lived donors than in aged donors.

The second PCR ran about 6 to 12 cycles with a sample-barcoded 5' primer and J-beta primers. From each sample, at least 2.5 million paired-end reads containing CDR3 were obtained. TCRdb re-called the 5' RACE reads with MiXCR, one entry per CDR3 protein. Here the sample spans approximately 1.5 million distinct CDR3 sequences, 40% to 45% being singletons. This chain uses TRBV29-1 with TRBJ1-2, with D perhaps TRBD1 (6 bases). The source is a woman younger than 30 in good health. The sequenced sample was blood. CDR3 coding DNA: TGCAGCGTTGGCGGGACATCCAATGGCTACACCTTC. It specifies CSVGGTSNGYTF.